Presented here are 22 T cell receptor beta chains from one specimen sequenced in a study of shared clonotypes between healthy human individuals. Sequencing used immunoSEQ multiplex PCR; TCRdb keeps in-frame clones, though not all of them. The sample lists under 600,000 clones, 97% occurring once. The sample consisted of naive CD4+ T cells sorted from blood. Described subset: CD45RA+ positively selected. These receptors originate from a woman aged 25-40 years in good health.

V and J are TRBV6-5 and TRBJ1-2; D gene uncertain. Trimming stripped 3 bases from V and 8 bases from J, with 7 bases between. The germline CDR1 and CDR2 sequences are MNHEY and SVGAGI. The length of the CDR3 is 11 residues. The CDR3, as DNA: TGTGCCAGCAGTTATCTGGGGGGCTACACCTTC. Translation gives CASSYLGGYTF.

The chain is built from TRBV2 and TRBJ1-2; 9 bases are shared with TRBD1. The CDR3 covers 14 residues. Looked up from germline, CDR1 is SNHLY and CDR2 is FYNNEI. The V and J ends lost 7 bases and 3 bases, in that order; junction bases with no gene match: 6. The DNA of the CDR3 is TGTGCCAGCACCCGGACAGGGGTGGACTATGGCTACACCTTC. Encoded protein: CASTRTGVDYGYTF. Using reference TRBV2 and TRBJ1-2 for the parts outside the CDR3, the full variable domain is EPEVTQTPSHQVTQMGQEVILRCVPISNHLYFYWYRQILGQKVEFLVSFYNNEISEKSEIFDDQFSVERPDGSNFTLKIRSTKLEDSAMYFCASTRTGVDYGYTFGSGTRLTVV.

This clone showed up just a few times. J is TRBJ1-1 and V is TRBV6-5; TRBD1 might be the D (6 bases). V lost 6 bases to trimming and J lost 0 bases, with 8 bases between them. Germline V gene sequence: CDR1 MNHEY, CDR2 SVGAGI. The CDR3 runs to 13 residues. In DNA, the CDR3 is TGTGCCAGCAGCGGACAGTTGAACACTGAAGCTTTCTTT. It translates to CASSGQLNTEAFF.

This chain uses TRBV27 with TRBJ2-6, with D tentatively TRBD2 (6 bases). The CDR3 is 17 amino acids. V was trimmed by 7 bases and J by 1 base, leaving 17 bases between them. CDR1 is MNHEY and CDR2 is SMNVEV in the germline V gene (reference sequence). This CDR3 is CASTLSAGRSGANVLTF. The CDR3 DNA is TGTGCCAGCACTCTCTCTGCAGGGAGGTCTGGGGCCAACGTCCTGACTTTC.

J is TRBJ1-4 and V is TRBV4-1; no clear D. Germline V gene data show CDR1 as MGHRA and CDR2 as YSYEKL. The CDR3 runs to 13 residues. The V and J ends lost 1 base and 8 bases respectively, with 8 bases between them. The CDR3 region is CASSQGALEKLFF. Here the CDR3 DNA reads TGCGCCAGCAGCCAAGGGGCGCTCGAAAAACTGTTTTTT.

The V and J genes are TRBV28 and TRBJ1-2; TRBD1 is a possible D gene (5 bases). CDR1 and CDR2 (germline): MDHEN, SYDVKM. The CDR3 contains 15 residues. V lost 4 bases to trimming and J lost 13 bases, with 25 bases between them. CDR3 protein: CASSSDGTGGLWLTF. Written as DNA, the CDR3 is TGTGCCAGCAGTTCTGACGGGACGGGGGGGTTATGGCTCACCTTC.

The V and J genes are TRBV28 and TRBJ2-7; 10 nucleotides match TRBD1. The germline V gene encodes CDR1 MDHEN and CDR2 SYDVKM. V dropped 8 bases and J dropped 5; count of bases not matched to a gene: 9. The CDR3 sequence is 14 residues long. This chain's CDR3 is CASGPGTGVNEQYF. CDR3 DNA: TGTGCCAGCGGGCCCGGGACAGGGGTCAACGAGCAGTACTTC.

The J gene is TRBJ2-7, the V gene TRBV7-9; TRBD1 aligns across 10 bases. This CDR3 is 18 amino acids long. Trimming took 4 bases from V and 6 from J; bases not matched to a gene: 18. Germline V gene lookup returns CDR1 SEHNR and CDR2 FQNEAQ (reference sequence). CDR3 DNA sequence: TGTGCCAGCAGCTCCCCGCCGGGACAGGGGACCCTACAATCCGAGCAGTACTTC. This encodes CASSSPPGQGTLQSEQYF.

The rearrangement joins TRBV5-5 to TRBJ1-5, with D perhaps matching TRBD1 (5 bases). Germline V CDR1 and CDR2: SGHKS, YYEKEE (reference sequence). Trimming removed 2 bases from V and 0 bases from J, with 12 bases in between. This CDR3 spans 16 amino acids. The CDR3 sequence is CASSLSPGSSNQPQHF. The CDR3, as DNA: TGTGCCAGCAGCTTATCTCCAGGGTCTAGCAATCAGCCCCAGCATTTT.

V and J are TRBV5-5 and TRBJ1-2, with TRBD1 matching 7 bases. CDR1 and CDR2 from the germline V gene are SGHKS and YYEKEE (reference sequence). The CDR3 sequence is 16 residues long. J was trimmed by 6 bases and V by 1 base; bases with no gene match: 12. CDR3 in amino acids: CASSLRSTGQADGYTF. The CDR3 nucleotides read TGTGCCAGCAGCTTGAGATCGACAGGGCAAGCGGATGGCTACACCTTC.

The V call is TRBV18, the J call TRBJ2-1; possibly TRBD2 for D (5 bases). The germline V and J ends were trimmed by 3 bases and 4 bases, with 13 bases remaining between them. From germline, CDR1 is KGHSH and CDR2 LQKENI. The length of the CDR3 is 15 residues. DNA for the CDR3: TGTGCCAGCTCACCTAACGAAGGCGGGTACAATGAGCAGTTCTTC. Amino acids: CASSPNEGGYNEQFF.

The rearrangement links TRBV5-1 to TRBJ2-5, with 7 bases aligning to TRBD1. The DNA end is more similar to TRBJ2-7, so the J call may be wrong. The CDR3 length is 18 residues. The germline gives CDR1 SGHRS, CDR2 YFSETQ. The CDR3 bases are TGCGCCAGCAGCTTGCGGACAGGACACCGGGACCACTCCTACGAGCAGTACTTC. Translated: CASSLRTGHRDHSYEQYF.

This sequence joins TRBV5-8 and TRBJ2-5; 7 nucleotides agree with TRBD2. Per germline, CDR1 SGHTS and CDR2 YDEGEE. V lost 0 bases to trimming and J lost 5 bases; unmatched junction nucleotides: 10. This CDR3 region has 16 residues. The CDR3 protein is CASSLEVGGQWETQYF. In DNA, the CDR3 is TGTGCCAGCAGCTTGGAGGTGGGAGGGCAGTGGGAGACCCAGTACTTC.

The chain is built from TRBV15 and TRBJ2-3; 7 nucleotides agree with TRBD2. CDR1 is LNHNV and CDR2 is YYDKDF in the germline V gene (reference sequence). CDR3 size: 15 residues. The J segment lost 3 bases and the V segment lost 1 base, leaving 4 bases of the junction unmatched. DNA for the CDR3: TGTGCCACCAGCAGAGGCGGGAGAGCAACAGATACGCAGTATTTT. Its translation: CATSRGGRATDTQYF.

The chain links TRBV18 to TRBJ2-4; D remains ambiguous. Trimming cost V 0 bases and J 9 bases, with 18 bases left between them. The V gene's germline CDR1 is KGHSH and CDR2 LQKENI. The CDR3 spans 16 residues. CDR3 sequence: CASSPPPGATAGIQYF. CDR3 nucleotides: TGTGCCAGCTCACCACCTCCGGGTGCGACGGCCGGCATTCAGTACTTC.

The sample holds one count of this clone. The rearrangement uses TRBV5-1 and TRBJ2-1; 9 bases match TRBD1. The CDR3 covers 14 residues. With 4 bases clipped from V and 8 bases from J, the junction kept 7 bases outside the gene matches. Per germline, CDR1 SGHRS and CDR2 YFSETQ. In nucleotides, the CDR3 is TGCGCCAGCAGCCGCCGACAGGGGGGCGATGAGCAGTTCTTC. Residues: CASSRRQGGDEQFF.

The chain carries TRBV27 and TRBJ1-5; TRBD1 matches at 8 bases. V shed 6 bases and J 7 bases; nucleotides not matched to a gene: 5. The CDR3 loop spans 13 amino acids. The germline V gene has CDR1 MNHEY and CDR2 SMNVEV (reference sequence). In DNA form, the CDR3 reads TGTGCCAGCAGAAGGACAGGGAGGCAGCCCCAGCATTTT. As protein: CASRRTGRQPQHF.

The chain uses TRBV5-1 and TRBJ2-3; 9 positions agree with TRBD2. Trimming removed 2 bases from V and 5 bases from J; junction bases left unmatched: 15. Germline CDR1 is SGHRS and CDR2 is YFSETQ. The CDR3 spans 18 residues. The CDR3 coding sequence is TGCGCCAGCAGCTTTCCCCTAGCGGGACCACCCCCCCGAGATACGCAGTATTTT. It encodes CASSFPLAGPPPRDTQYF.

The chain employs TRBV5-5 and TRBJ2-2; 9 nucleotides align to TRBD2. Germline assignment: CDR1 SGHKS and CDR2 YYEKEE (reference sequence). The V and J ends lost 3 bases and 3 bases, in that order; junction bases with no gene match: 6. The CDR3 totals 16 residues. DNA for the CDR3: TGTGCCAGCAGCTCTCTGTTAGCGGGGGACACCGGGGAGCTGTTTTTT. It specifies CASSSLLAGDTGELFF.

This chain uses TRBV5-1 with TRBJ2-6, with unresolved D. V was pared by 4 bases and J by 1 base, with 6 bases between. Germline loops: CDR1 SGHRS, CDR2 YFSETQ. The CDR3 has 14 residues. CDR3 sequence (DNA): TGCGCCAGCAGCGCTCTGTCTGGGGCCAACGTCCTGACTTTC. It is translated as CASSALSGANVLTF.

The rearrangement joins TRBV25-1 to TRBJ1-6, with D tentatively TRBD1 (6 bases). Trimming took 2 bases from V and 7 from J, leaving 18 bases between them. CDR1 and CDR2 (germline): MGHDK, SYGVNS. The CDR3 sequence is 17 residues long. CDR3 in amino acids: CASSEADWGARNSPLHF. CDR3 DNA: TGTGCCAGCAGTGAAGCTGATTGGGGGGCGCGCAATTCACCCCTCCACTTT.

For this clone: At one end, the junction sequence differs from germline, possibly due to a read error. This chain joins TRBV28 and TRBJ1-5, with 7 positions matching TRBD1. Germline lookup yields CDR1 MDHEN and CDR2 SYDVKM. The CDR3 is made up of 16 amino acids. DNA of the CDR3: TGTGCCAGCAGCTTATTTACCGGGACAGAATATCAGCCCCAGCATTTT. It encodes CASSLFTGTEYQPQHF.